A single sample gave rise to the 10 T cell receptor beta chains below, sequenced in a study of identical twins. TCRdb passed the 5' RACE reads through MiXCR, listing each CDR3 protein once. The data show a few hundred thousand distinct CDR3 sequences, with approximately 10% seen just once and around 3.2% held by the top ten. This sample was shared with a second study, whose subject was yellow fever vaccine responses in identical twins.

Material for sequencing was PBMCs. Receptors were obtained from a young woman in good health.

This clonotype was counted only a few times. This chain joins TRBV20-1 and TRBJ2-1, with 7 bases aligning to TRBD1. The CDR3 has 14 residues. Germline V gene sequence: CDR1 DFQATT, CDR2 SNEGSKA (reference sequence). The V gene end was trimmed by 3 bases and the J gene end by 3 bases; junction bases not matched to a gene: 5. CDR3 sequence: CSASGTENYNEQFF. The CDR3 DNA follows: TGCAGTGCTAGTGGGACAGAGAACTACAATGAGCAGTTCTTC.

This clonotype was recorded at least ten times. This rearrangement joins TRBV4-1 to TRBJ2-7; no firm D call. Germline CDR1 reads MGHRA; CDR2 reads YSYEKL. V was pared by 4 bases and J by 4 bases, with 11 bases between. This CDR3 is built from 13 residues. CDR3 bases: TGCGCCAGCAGCCCCCAAAACCCTTACGAGCAGTACTTC. This sequence encodes CASSPQNPYEQYF.

This clonotype has a handful of counts. J is TRBJ2-7 and V is TRBV15; D tentatively fits TRBD1 or TRBD2 (6 bases each). The germline CDR1 and CDR2 sequences are LNHNV and YYDKDF (reference sequence). The CDR3 spans 14 residues. Trimming pared 1 base from V and 5 bases from J, leaving 12 bases between. This CDR3 reads CATSRGDRGDEQYF. The CDR3 nucleotides read TGTGCCACCAGCAGAGGGGATAGGGGGGACGAGCAGTACTTC. The variable domain in full, with the rest retrieved from reference TRBV15 and TRBJ2-7, is DAMVIQNPRYQVTQFGKPVTLSCSQTLNHNVMYWYQQKSSQAPKLLFHYYDKDFNNEADTPDNFQSRRPNTSFCFLDIRSPGLGDTAMYLCATSRGDRGDEQYFGPGTRLTVT.

The chain recombines TRBV29-1 with TRBJ2-1, with 12 bases lining up with TRBD2. In germline, CDR1 is SQVTM, CDR2 ANQGSEA. Trimming removed 6 bases from V and 7 bases from J; junction bases left unmatched: 10. This CDR3 is built from 15 residues. In DNA, the CDR3 is TGCAGCGTGGCTAGCGGGAGGGCCGGGGGGAATGAGCAGTTCTTC. Residues: CSVASGRAGGNEQFF.

The V and J genes are TRBV29-1 and TRBJ1-5, with TRBD1 matching 7 bases. Trimming took 5 bases from V and 3 from J; bases not matched to a gene: 7. The germline V gene encodes CDR1 SQVTM and CDR2 ANQGSEA. This CDR3 is 14 amino acids long. The chain's CDR3 is CSVPGEGANQPQHF. In DNA, the CDR3 is TGCAGCGTTCCCGGGGAGGGGGCCAATCAGCCCCAGCATTTT. Drawing the rest from reference TRBV29-1 and TRBJ1-5, the complete variable domain is SAVISQKPSRDICQRGTSLTIQCQVDSQVTMMFWYRQQPGQSLTLIATANQGSEATYESGFVIDKFPISRPNLTFSTLTVSNMSPEDSSIYLCSVPGEGANQPQHFGDGTRLSIL.

This clonotype was seen more than once but under ten times. The genes are TRBV2 and TRBJ1-4; no clear D gene. There are 14 residues in the CDR3. CDR1 and CDR2 from the germline V gene are SNHLY and FYNNEI. The V and J ends lost 1 base and 8 bases respectively, with 11 bases between them. CDR3 amino acids: CASSEEGVGEKLFF. The DNA for the CDR3 is TGTGCCAGCAGTGAAGAGGGTGTTGGCGAAAAACTGTTTTTT. Complete variable domain (other parts from reference TRBV2 and TRBJ1-4): EPEVTQTPSHQVTQMGQEVILRCVPISNHLYFYWYRQILGQKVEFLVSFYNNEISEKSEIFDDQFSVERPDGSNFTLKIRSTKLEDSAMYFCASSEEGVGEKLFFGSGTQLSVL.

In the case of this clonotype: A much larger clone differs by one base, so this may be a read error. The J gene is TRBJ2-1, the V gene TRBV3-1; perhaps TRBD2 as D (5 bases). The CDR3 contains 16 residues. Germline-derived CDR1 and CDR2 are LGHDT and YNNKEL (reference sequence). V lost 7 bases and J 4 bases, leaving 20 bases between the germline ends. This CDR3 reads CASNHNIWRFYNEQFF. For the CDR3, the DNA is TGTGCCAGCAATCACAATATCTGGAGGTTTTACAATGAGCAGTTCTTC.

The genes are TRBV6-5 and TRBJ2-1; TRBD2 agrees at 8 bases. Germline V CDR1 and CDR2: MNHEY, SVGAGI. V lost 1 base, J lost 0 bases, and 2 bases stayed unmatched. There are 16 residues in the CDR3. The CDR3 nucleotides read TGTGCCAGCAGTTACTGGGCGGGGGGCTCCTACAATGAGCAGTTCTTC. Its translation is CASSYWAGGSYNEQFF.

The table lists this clonotype with a few counts. The rearrangement links TRBV10-3 to TRBJ1-1, with D perhaps TRBD1 (5 bases). Per the germline V gene, CDR1 is ENHRY and CDR2 is SYGVKD. V lost 0 bases and J 1 base, leaving 9 bases between the germline ends. The CDR3 totals 15 residues. CDR3 region: CAISESGTRNTEAFF. In DNA, the CDR3 is TGTGCCATCAGTGAGTCCGGGACGAGGAACACTGAAGCTTTCTTT.

This clonotype has more than one count but fewer than ten. The rearrangement uses TRBV7-2 and TRBJ2-1; D not certain. V was clipped by 5 bases and J by 7 bases, with 18 bases between them. Germline CDR1 and CDR2: SGHTA and FQGNSA. The CDR3 has 15 amino acids. This CDR3 reads CASSPQVAVRNEQFF. The CDR3 nucleotides are TGTGCCAGCAGCCCCCAGGTCGCTGTTCGGAATGAGCAGTTCTTC. The variable domain in full, completed from reference TRBV7-2 and TRBJ2-1, reads GAGVSQSPSNKVTEKGKDVELRCDPISGHTALYWYRQSLGQGLEFLIYFQGNSAPDKSGLPSDRFSAERTGGSVSTLTIQRTQQEDSAVYLCASSPQVAVRNEQFFGPGTRLTVL.